This T cell receptor beta chain was captured by sequencing in a study of CD8+CD57+ T cells in acquired aplastic anemia. The TCR beta profiling, which covered VDJ combination and CDR3 sequence, was carried out using genomic DNA as the template. TCRdb reprocessed the reads with MiXCR, giving one entry per CDR3 protein. The table lists 90,000 to 150,000 distinct CDR3 sequences, 55% to 60% of them singletons. Patients picked for sequencing had shown CD8+CD57+ cell expansion detected by flow cytometry. The V gene's germline CDR1 is DFQATT and CDR2 SNEGSKA (reference sequence). V lost 6 bases and J lost 8, with 17 bases in between. The CDR3 has 14 amino acids.

Sequenced input: sorted CD4+, CD8+, or CD8+CD57+ T cells (not recorded which) from PBMCs. The chain employs TRBV20-1 and TRBJ1-6; TRBD1 is a possible D gene (6 bases). The sequence derives from a human donor with aplastic anemia. The CDR3 sequence: CSARPTGGYSPLHF. Here the CDR3 DNA reads TGCAGTGCCCGACCGACAGGAGGATATTCACCCCTCCACTTT.